This TCR beta chain derives from a study of regulatory T cells in long-lasting Graves disease. Regarding time point: newly diagnosed GD, antithyroid drugs for less than 3 months. Following extraction of RNA from PBMCs, that RNA was used to make the TCR library. There are many counts of this clonotype. What it binds is unknown. Regarding the study as a whole: Persistent disease was associated with favored TRBV28 usage and with favored use of TRBJ1-2 and TRBJ2-5.

This CDR3 comprises 12 residues. The V and J ends lost 1 base and 10 bases respectively, with 8 bases between them. The germline V gene encodes CDR1 SGHAT and CDR2 FQNNGV. Arm-PCR of CDR3 regions with iRepertoire HTBI primers generated TCR beta libraries. TCRdb ran MiXCR on the multiplex PCR reads and lists one entry per CDR3 protein. The data show approximately 470,000 distinct CDR3 sequences, about 16% seen once. These data were also filed under a second study, of T cells in Graves' hyperthyroidism and ophthalmopathy. As reported in that work: Classification by a 13 V-J model distinguished ophthalmopathy from stable hyperthyroidism.

The clonotype comes from a man aged 35-49 years with Graves disease. The chain is built from TRBV11-2 and TRBJ2-1; D is ambiguous. This specimen was peripheral blood mononuclear cells (PBMCs), taken at new diagnosis, from a patient treated with antithyroid drugs. Here the CDR3 reads CASSLGEREQFF. CDR3 bases: TGTGCCAGCAGCTTAGGAGAACGGGAGCAGTTCTTC. Complete variable domain (other parts from reference TRBV11-2 and TRBJ2-1): EAGVAQSPRYKIIEKRQSVAFWCNPISGHATLYWYQQILGQGPKLLIQFQNNGVVDDSQLPKDRFSAERLKGVDSTLKIQPAKLEDSAVYLCASSLGEREQFFGPGTRLTVL.